These 21 T cell receptor beta chains were sequenced from one sample in a study of shared clonotypes between healthy human individuals. Measured with immunoSEQ multiplex PCR; TCRdb has only the in-frame clones, and not every one. The sample carries some 2,000,000 clones, 95% recorded once. Sequenced material: naive CD4+ T cells sorted from blood. Described subset: CD45RA+ positively selected. Receptors originate from a man younger than 35 in good health.

The chain employs TRBV4-3 and TRBJ2-2; 8 bases are shared with TRBD2. V lost 1 base, J lost 4 bases, and 5 bases stayed unmatched. The CDR3 is 16 residues long. The germline CDR1 and CDR2 sequences are LGHNA and YSLEER. In DNA, the CDR3 is TGCGCCAGCAGCCAAGCGGGGGGGCTCGGCACCGGGGAGCTGTTTTTT. Translation: CASSQAGGLGTGELFF.

The chain is built from TRBV19 and TRBJ2-5; TRBD2 matches at 7 bases. Germline loops: CDR1 LNHDA, CDR2 SQIVND (reference sequence). The CDR3 spans 13 residues. The J segment lost 7 bases and the V segment lost 7 bases, leaving 9 bases of the junction unmatched. For the CDR3, the DNA is TGTGCCAGTACCGCCTGGGGGGGAGCGACCCAGTACTTC. Protein sequence: CASTAWGGATQYF.

The chain uses TRBV5-1 and TRBJ1-1; 7 nucleotides match TRBD1. Germline V CDR1 and CDR2: SGHRS, YFSETQ. The CDR3 sequence is 17 residues long. With 6 bases clipped from V and 0 bases from J, the junction kept 14 bases outside the gene matches. The CDR3 DNA reads as TGCGCCAGCACCCTCGGACAGGTTTACAACATGAACACTGAAGCTTTCTTT. Residues: CASTLGQVYNMNTEAFF.

V and J are TRBV6-6 and TRBJ2-7, with TRBD1 matching over 10 bases. V shed 7 bases and J 3 bases; nucleotides not matched to a gene: 6. From germline, CDR1 is MNHNY and CDR2 SVGAGI (reference sequence). This CDR3 has 14 amino acids. CDR3 amino acids: CASKGQGLDYEQYF. As DNA, the CDR3 is TGTGCCAGCAAGGGACAGGGGCTCGACTACGAGCAGTACTTC.

J is TRBJ2-1 and V is TRBV7-9, with TRBD1 as a possible D gene (6 bases). The germline CDR1 and CDR2 sequences are SEHNR and FQNEAQ (reference sequence). With 3 bases removed from V and 8 bases from J, the gap between germline ends came to 17 bases. This CDR3 is 15 amino acids long. The CDR3, as DNA: TGTGCCAGCAGCTTGTCGGGGACAAAGACGGATGAGCAGTTCTTC. This translates into CASSLSGTKTDEQFF.

The V call is TRBV30, the J call TRBJ2-2; 10 bases agree with TRBD1. CDR1 GTSNPN and CDR2 SVGIG come from the germline V gene (reference sequence). This CDR3 is built from 16 residues. Unmatched junction bases numbered 7, after V lost 2 bases and J lost 4 bases. The chain's CDR3 is CAWSPHGQGGTGELFF. The DNA of the CDR3 is TGTGCCTGGAGTCCCCACGGACAGGGGGGCACCGGGGAGCTGTTTTTT.

The J gene is TRBJ1-4, the V gene TRBV10-3; D remains ambiguous. This CDR3 has 15 residues. Trimming pared 3 bases from V and 8 bases from J, leaving 16 bases between. Germline lookup yields CDR1 ENHRY and CDR2 SYGVKD. The CDR3 nucleotides read TGTGCCATCAGTGACCCGACCGTGGGCGGAGAAAAACTGTTTTTT. This sequence encodes CAISDPTVGGEKLFF.

This clone came up once. The chain has TRBV6-6 and TRBJ1-6, with 7 bases matching TRBD1. The CDR3 runs to 14 residues. Germline CDR1 and CDR2: MNHNY and SVGAGI (reference sequence). Trimming removed 5 bases from V and 10 bases from J; junction bases left unmatched: 8. Here the CDR3 reads CASSPRQGGSPLHF. The CDR3 DNA follows: TGTGCCAGCAGTCCACGACAGGGTGGATCACCCCTCCACTTT.

The V gene is TRBV30, the J gene TRBJ2-1; D may be TRBD2 (5 bases). Germline loops: CDR1 GTSNPN, CDR2 SVGIG (reference sequence). V lost 0 bases and J lost 7, with 13 bases in between. There are 14 residues in the CDR3. The CDR3 DNA reads TGTGCCTGGAGTGTACGAGGGAAGGTAAATGAGCAGTTCTTC. This gives the protein CAWSVRGKVNEQFF. The variable domain in full, completed from reference TRBV30 and TRBJ2-1, reads SQTIHQWPATLVQPVGSPLSLECTVEGTSNPNLYWYRQAAGRGLQLLFYSVGIGQISSEVPQNLSASRPQDRQFILSSKKLLLSDSGFYLCAWSVRGKVNEQFFGPGTRLTVL.

The chain combines TRBV5-4 with TRBJ2-3; TRBD2 aligns across 12 bases. This CDR3 comprises 16 residues. Germline values: CDR1 SGHNT, CDR2 YYREEE (reference sequence). After removal of 3 bases from V and 0 bases from J, the junction contained 2 bases not matched to a gene. CDR3 bases: TGTGCCAGCAGCTCGGGACTAGCGGGCAGCACAGATACGCAGTATTTT. As protein: CASSSGLAGSTDTQYF.

The table lists this clone with a count of one. The rearrangement joins TRBV5-4 to TRBJ2-2, with D perhaps matching TRBD2 (6 bases). V was pared by 4 bases and J by 2 bases, with 15 bases between. CDR3 length equals 16 residues. The germline V gene encodes CDR1 SGHNT and CDR2 YYREEE (reference sequence). CDR3 loop: CASSQLGGDNTGELFF. CDR3 DNA: TGTGCCAGCAGCCAGCTGGGCGGGGACAACACCGGGGAGCTGTTTTTT.

The chain uses TRBV29-1 and TRBJ2-5, with D maybe TRBD1 (6 bases). Germline-derived CDR1 and CDR2 are SQVTM and ANQGSEA. The CDR3 covers 14 residues. Trimming pared 7 bases from V and 5 bases from J, leaving 20 bases between. As DNA, the CDR3 is TGCAGCGCTTTCCTGGGGGCCCCGGACGAGACCCAGTACTTC. It codes for CSAFLGAPDETQYF. Using reference TRBV29-1 and TRBJ2-5 for the parts outside the CDR3, the full variable domain is SAVISQKPSRDICQRGTSLTIQCQVDSQVTMMFWYRQQPGQSLTLIATANQGSEATYESGFVIDKFPISRPNLTFSTLTVSNMSPEDSSIYLCSAFLGAPDETQYFGPGTRLLVL.

This chain uses TRBV6-1 with TRBJ1-6; no definite D call. The CDR3 has 18 residues. V lost 0 bases to trimming and J lost 0 bases, with 12 bases between them. The V gene's germline CDR1 is MNHNS and CDR2 SASEGT. The CDR3 bases are TGTGCCAGCAGTGAAGCGGTCAACATTCGCTCCTATAATTCACCCCTCCACTTT. Amino acid sequence: CASSEAVNIRSYNSPLHF.

The CDR3 DNA follows: TGTGCCAGCAGCTTGGCCCCGACAGGGGGAGGCAACGAGCAGTACTTC. Translation gives CASSLAPTGGGNEQYF. The rearrangement joins TRBV5-6 to TRBJ2-7; 9 bases line up with TRBD1. From germline, CDR1 is SGHDT and CDR2 YYEEEE. Trimming removed 0 bases from V and 5 bases from J; junction bases left unmatched: 9. CDR3 length equals 16 residues.

A single count supports this clone. The chain uses TRBV5-1 and TRBJ2-2; D ambiguous. In germline, CDR1 is SGHRS, CDR2 YFSETQ. The CDR3 consists of 15 residues. V was cut by 7 bases and J by 2 bases, with 15 bases left in between. The CDR3 bases are TGCGCCAGCCATGTGCTGGGGTCTAACACCGGGGAGCTGTTTTTT. Protein: CASHVLGSNTGELFF.

This chain links TRBV5-8 with TRBJ1-4, with a tentative D call TRBD1 (5 bases). There are 14 residues in the CDR3. Germline CDR1 reads SGHTS; CDR2 reads YDEGEE. Trimming took off 3 bases at V and 6 bases at J, with 12 bases between the two ends. The CDR3 sequence: CASSSHGTDEKLFF. The CDR3 nucleotides read TGTGCCAGCAGCTCACACGGGACTGATGAAAAACTGTTTTTT.

The gene calls are TRBV6-6 and TRBJ1-1; possibly TRBD1 for D (5 bases). CDR1 is MNHNY, CDR2 SVGAGI, per germline (reference sequence). CDR3 length: 15 residues. V was clipped by 4 bases and J by 0 bases, with 12 bases between them. CDR3 residues: CASSSSQGVNTEAFF. CDR3 in DNA: TGTGCCAGCAGTTCGTCGCAAGGGGTGAACACTGAAGCTTTCTTT.

For this clone: The sample contains more than one DNA sequence encoding this CDR3. The chain is built from TRBV28 and TRBJ1-2, with D possibly matching TRBD1 (5 bases). V was trimmed by 6 bases and J by 7 bases, leaving 15 bases between them. Looked up from germline, CDR1 is MDHEN and CDR2 is SYDVKM. The CDR3 is 13 residues long. As DNA, the CDR3 is TGTGCCAGCAGGCCCCAGGGTAGCGGTGGCTACACCTTC. This codes for CASRPQGSGGYTF.

The chain employs TRBV28 and TRBJ1-6, with a tentative D call TRBD1 (5 bases). V was trimmed by 3 bases and J by 7 bases, leaving 10 bases between them. The CDR3 consists of 14 residues. CDR1 and CDR2 (germline): MDHEN, SYDVKM. The CDR3 DNA reads TGTGCCAGCAGTTTGGGGGAGCGAAATTCACCCCTCCACTTT. It is translated as CASSLGERNSPLHF.

The table lists this clone with a few counts. This chain links TRBV5-4 with TRBJ1-2; the D gene is possibly TRBD1 (5 bases). V lost 3 bases and J lost 4, with 13 bases in between. This CDR3 region has 14 residues. Germline V gene lookup returns CDR1 SGHNT and CDR2 YYREEE (reference sequence). In DNA, the CDR3 is TGTGCCAGCAGCTGGAACTCAGGGTTCTATGGCTACACCTTC. Residues: CASSWNSGFYGYTF.

The chain has TRBV9 and TRBJ2-1; possibly TRBD2 for D (5 bases). The V end lost 4 bases, the J end lost 7 bases, and 21 bases lay between the germline ends. Germline V gene data show CDR1 as SGDLS and CDR2 as YYNGEE. The CDR3 consists of 16 residues. The CDR3 DNA is TGTGCCAGCAGCCCCCTTTCGGAAGCGGCTTTTAATGAGCAGTTCTTC. Its protein product is CASSPLSEAAFNEQFF.